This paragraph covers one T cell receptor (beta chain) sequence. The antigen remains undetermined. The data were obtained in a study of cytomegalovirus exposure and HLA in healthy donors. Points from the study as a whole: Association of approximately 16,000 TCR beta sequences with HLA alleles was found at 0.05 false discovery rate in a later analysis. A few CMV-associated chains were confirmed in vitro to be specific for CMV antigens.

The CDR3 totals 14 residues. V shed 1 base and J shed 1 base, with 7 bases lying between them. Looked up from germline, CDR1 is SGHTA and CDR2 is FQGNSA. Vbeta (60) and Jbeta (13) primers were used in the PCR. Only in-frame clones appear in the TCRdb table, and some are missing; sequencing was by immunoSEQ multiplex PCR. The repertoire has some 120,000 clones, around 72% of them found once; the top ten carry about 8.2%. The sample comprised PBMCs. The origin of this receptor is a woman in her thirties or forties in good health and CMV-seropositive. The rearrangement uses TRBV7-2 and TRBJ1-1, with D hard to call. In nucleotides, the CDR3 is TGTGCCAGCAGCTTAGTGGTCAGGAACACTGAAGCTTTCTTT. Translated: CASSLVVRNTEAFF.